This T cell receptor (beta chain) derives from a study of OX40 agonist ivuxolimab in advanced cancers. On the study more broadly: Ivuxolimab was delivered to patients intravenously every 2 weeks at doses spanning 0.01 to 10 mg/kg.

Generated by immunoSEQ multiplex PCR, the TCRdb table keeps only in-frame clones and is missing some. The repertoire holds fewer than 40,000 clones, with around nine tenths as singletons. Germline-derived CDR1 and CDR2 are LNHDA and SQIVND (reference sequence). The V gene lost 6 bases and the J gene lost 4 bases, with 12 bases spanning the gap. The CDR3 totals 13 residues. The chain is built from TRBV19 and TRBJ1-2; D gene ambiguous. The sample in question was CD4+ or CD8+ T cells sorted from blood, obtained in a trial of the OX40 agonist ivuxolimab. This clonotype was obtained from an adult with an advanced solid tumor such as melanoma, head and neck, liver or kidney cancer. The CDR3 region has the DNA TGTGCCAGTAGCCCGTCACGATCCTATGGCTACACCTTC. This codes for CASSPSRSYGYTF.